These T cell receptor beta chains were read from a single sample in a study of blood T cell repertoires in COVID-19. The data were produced by immunoSEQ multiplex PCR, yet TCRdb's version contains in-frame clones alone and is incomplete. The table includes hundreds of thousands of clones, more than 85% detected once. The sample comprised PBMCs or T cells enriched from blood (not recorded which). These receptor sequences come from a woman aged 25-40 years who had recovered from COVID-19. CDR3s include the opening cysteine and the closing phenylalanine or tryptophan. The D gene is left open where the match is weak. Size tells how often a clone was seen (once, few, many) or the class of an expanded clone, and some rows leave it out.

clone size,D gene,V gene,J gene,CDR3 protein,CDR3 DNA
-,TRBD2,TRBV6-2/TRBV6-3,TRBJ2-5,CASSYVAGGQETQYF,TGTGCCAGCAGTTACGTAGCGGGGGGGCAAGAGACCCAGTACTTC
-,TRBD1,TRBV2,TRBJ1-1,CASSGDRGNTEAFF,TGTGCCAGCAGTGGCGACAGGGGAAACACTGAAGCTTTCTTT
once,-,TRBV29-1,TRBJ2-5,CSVDWSQETQYF,TGCAGCGTTGATTGGAGCCAAGAGACCCAGTACTTC
-,-,TRBV4-3,TRBJ2-1,CASSQRRTTSEQFF,TGCGCCAGCAGCCAAAGAAGAACAACCTCGGAGCAGTTCTTC
few,TRBD1,TRBV24-1,TRBJ1-5,CATSDSRDSQGNQPQHF,TGTGCCACCAGTGATTCCCGGGACAGCCAAGGCAATCAGCCCCAGCATTTT
once,-,TRBV5-1,TRBJ1-1,CASSQIRGMNTEAFF,TGCGCCAGCAGTCAGATCCGGGGGATGAACACTGAAGCTTTCTTT
-,TRBD2,TRBV28,TRBJ2-3,CASSLWTSGGFTDTQYF,TGTGCCAGCAGTTTATGGACTAGCGGGGGTTTCACAGATACGCAGTATTTT
-,-,TRBV14,TRBJ1-1,CASSHSPRGTEAFF,TGTGCCAGCAGCCATTCCCCGCGCGGGACTGAAGCTTTCTTT
-,-,TRBV28,TRBJ1-2,CASSLPGYGGYTF,TGTGCCAGCAGTTTACCGGGTTACGGGGGCTACACCTTC
-,TRBD1,TRBV5-3,TRBJ2-7,CARSLAGCTGAAFPNYEQYF,TGTGCCAGAAGCTTGGCCGGGTGCACAGGGGCGGCCTTCCCCAATTACGAGCAGTACTTC
few,TRBD1,TRBV28,TRBJ1-1,CASSLDRVGWENPEAFF,TGTGCCAGCAGTTTGGACAGGGTAGGGTGGGAGAACCCTGAAGCTTTCTTT
-,-,TRBV6-2/TRBV6-3,TRBJ2-3,CASSYSNRDNTDTQYF,TGTGCCAGCAGTTACTCGAACAGGGATAACACAGATACGCAGTATTTT
once,TRBD1,TRBV28,TRBJ1-2,CASSLTGVRGYTF,TGTGCCAGCAGCCTGACAGGGGTGAGAGGCTACACCTTC
-,TRBD1,TRBV11-2,TRBJ1-1,CASSITGARGTEAFF,TGTGCCAGCAGCATAACAGGGGCGCGGGGCACTGAAGCTTTCTTT
-,-,TRBV7-2,TRBJ1-2,CASSPRGGLYGYTF,TGTGCCAGCAGCCCCCGGGGGGGACTCTATGGCTACACCTTC
-,-,TRBV19,TRBJ1-5,CASSISPGTSNQPQHF,TGTGCCAGTAGTATATCGCCCGGGACATCGAATCAGCCCCAGCATTTT
-,-,TRBV6-6,TRBJ2-5,CASSQALETQYF,TGTGCCAGCAGTCAAGCCTTAGAGACCCAGTACTTC
-,-,TRBV7-9,TRBJ2-4,CASSPPPNPNIQYF,TGTGCCAGCAGCCCGCCCCCTAATCCAAACATTCAGTACTTC
-,-,TRBV7-2,TRBJ2-5,CASSLIRRGPSYF,TGTGCCAGCAGCTTAATTAGGCGGGGGCCCTCGTACTTC
-,TRBD1,TRBV27,TRBJ1-2,CASRSDRGLWGYTF,TGTGCCAGCAGGTCGGACAGGGGACTTTGGGGCTACACCTTC
-,-,TRBV6-5,TRBJ1-5,CASRGVGAHQPQHF,TGTGCCAGCAGGGGGGTGGGGGCCCATCAGCCCCAGCATTTT
-,TRBD2,TRBV10-2,TRBJ2-7,CASTLAGGHYEQYF,TGCGCCAGCACTCTAGCGGGGGGGCACTACGAGCAGTACTTC
once,TRBD1,TRBV18,TRBJ2-7,CASSPPFGTGGEQYF,TGTGCCAGCTCACCACCGTTCGGGACAGGGGGCGAGCAGTACTTC
-,TRBD1,TRBV13,TRBJ2-3,CASSPGTASTDTQYF,TGTGCCAGCAGCCCCGGGACAGCCAGCACAGATACGCAGTATTTT
-,-,TRBV6-5,TRBJ1-1,CASSYTRANTEAFF,TGTGCCAGCAGTTACACCAGGGCGAACACTGAAGCTTTCTTT
once,TRBD1,TRBV3-1/TRBV3-2,TRBJ1-1,CASSPGTGDTEAFF,TGTGCCAGCAGCCCCGGGACAGGGGACACTGAAGCTTTCTTT
-,-,TRBV30,TRBJ1-1,CAWSVLGGTTEAFF,TGTGCCTGGAGTGTCCTCGGGGGAACCACTGAAGCTTTCTTT
-,-,TRBV30,TRBJ1-1,CAWSGQTDTEAFF,TGTGCCTGGAGTGGACAGACTGACACTGAAGCTTTCTTT
-,TRBD1,TRBV3-1/TRBV3-2,TRBJ2-7,CASSPRQGTSYEQYF,TGTGCCAGCAGCCCGCGACAGGGCACATCCTACGAGCAGTACTTC
-,-,TRBV10-2,TRBJ1-1,CASSESEGWYTEAFF,TGCGCCAGCAGTGAATCCGAGGGTTGGTACACTGAAGCTTTCTTT
-,-,TRBV6-5,TRBJ2-7,CASSFGRTNYEQYF,TGTGCCAGCAGTTTTGGGCGGACTAACTACGAGCAGTACTTC
-,-,TRBV5-1,TRBJ2-7,CASSLGQAREQYF,TGCGCCAGCAGCCTGGGGCAGGCGCGCGAGCAGTACTTC
-,-,TRBV15,TRBJ1-5,CATSRDWGQPQHF,TGTGCCACCAGCAGAGATTGGGGCCAGCCCCAGCATTTT
-,TRBD1,TRBV2,TRBJ1-4,CASRAPRTGIEKLFF,TGTGCCAGCAGAGCGCCGCGGACAGGGATCGAAAAACTGTTTTTT
-,-,TRBV28,TRBJ1-4,CATYRAQGDEKLFF,TGTGCCACATACAGGGCTCAGGGAGATGAAAAACTGTTTTTT
-,-,TRBV5-4,TRBJ1-2,CASSHDFGYTF,TGTGCCAGCAGCCATGACTTTGGCTACACCTTC
-,-,TRBV4-3,TRBJ1-2,CASSHTGNYGYTF,TGCGCCAGCAGCCACACAGGGAACTATGGCTACACCTTC
once,-,TRBV21-1,TRBJ1-2,CASSKLPIASRNTNYGYTF,TGTGCCAGCAGCAAGCTCCCGATAGCCAGCCGTAATACTAACTATGGCTACACCTTC
-,TRBD1,TRBV5-1,TRBJ2-2,CASTDRQGATGELFF,TGCGCCAGCACCGACCGACAGGGGGCCACCGGGGAGCTGTTTTTT
-,TRBD2,TRBV19,TRBJ2-3,CASSPLAGGTDTQYF,TGTGCCAGTAGTCCCCTAGCGGGAGGCACAGATACGCAGTATTTT
-,TRBD1,TRBV5-4,TRBJ1-1,CASSQQGIGTEAFF,TGTGCCAGCAGTCAACAGGGGATAGGCACTGAAGCTTTCTTT
-,TRBD2,TRBV27,TRBJ2-1,CASSLTGGRRGEQFF,TGTGCCAGCAGTTTAACGGGGGGGCGTCGTGGTGAGCAGTTCTTC
-,-,TRBV11-2,TRBJ1-2,CASSLLVRSYGYTF,TGTGCCAGCAGCTTATTGGTCAGGTCCTATGGCTACACCTTC
-,-,TRBV2,TRBJ2-5,CASSEQTGSSTQYF,TGTGCCAGCAGTGAGCAGACAGGTTCCTCGACCCAGTACTTC
-,-,TRBV28,TRBJ2-1,CASSPLPLAIYNEQFF,TGTGCCAGCAGTCCCCTCCCACTAGCTATCTACAATGAGCAGTTCTTC
-,TRBD1,TRBV19,TRBJ1-4,CASSHPGTGRTTNEKLFF,TGTGCCAGTAGCCACCCCGGGACAGGGAGAACAACTAATGAAAAACTGTTTTTT
-,-,TRBV19,TRBJ1-5,CASSTRPGFGTNSNQPQHF,TGTGCCAGTAGTACTAGGCCGGGGTTTGGTACCAATAGCAATCAGCCCCAGCATTTT
-,TRBD1,TRBV11-1,TRBJ2-1,CASRPHRGSSYNEQFF,TGTGCCAGCAGACCTCACAGGGGATCCTCCTACAATGAGCAGTTCTTC
once,TRBD2,TRBV10-3,TRBJ2-5,CAISGSKLAGGMETQYF,TGTGCCATCAGTGGATCTAAGCTAGCGGGGGGTATGGAGACCCAGTACTTC
once,TRBD1,TRBV5-4,TRBJ2-5,CASSLGQGFVETQYF,TGTGCCAGCAGCTTGGGACAGGGGTTTGTTGAGACCCAGTACTTC
-,-,TRBV12-3/TRBV12-4,TRBJ1-2,CASTRITAGYTF,TGTGCCAGCACCAGGATTACAGCTGGCTACACCTTC
-,TRBD2,TRBV6-2/TRBV6-3,TRBJ2-7,CASSYSTRGGTNEQYF,TGTGCCAGCAGTTACTCGACGCGGGGGGGGACCAACGAGCAGTACTTC
once,-,TRBV27,TRBJ2-7,CASSFVDTRYEQYF,TGTGCCAGCAGTTTTGTGGACACGCGCTACGAGCAGTACTTC
once,TRBD2,TRBV10-3,TRBJ2-5,CAISERGGDSQETQYF,TGTGCCATCAGTGAGCGCGGGGGGGACTCCCAAGAGACCCAGTACTTC
-,-,TRBV18,TRBJ2-3,CASSPPQGGPDTQYF,TGTGCCAGCTCACCACCCCAGGGAGGCCCAGATACGCAGTATTTT
-,-,TRBV14,TRBJ2-1,CASSRRGANYNEQFF,TGTGCCAGCAGCCGCCGGGGGGCCAATTACAATGAGCAGTTCTTC
once,-,TRBV11-2,TRBJ1-1,CASSQPRAGAFF,TGTGCCAGCAGCCAGCCCCGAGCGGGAGCTTTCTTT
-,TRBD1,TRBV7-8,TRBJ1-6,CASTFRQGNNSPLHF,TGTGCCAGCACCTTCAGACAGGGAAATAATTCACCCCTCCACTTT